A single sample gave rise to the 17 T cell receptor beta chains below, sequenced in a study of T cell changes during pregnancy in multiple sclerosis (dated by TCRdb to between 2018 and 2020). Preparation of the library involved the immunoSEQ multiplex PCR assay. TCRdb stores this immuneACCESS table with in-frame sequences only. Part of the clones is absent; in the studies checked, under half of the shortfall reflects unresolved V genes, and no reason is known for the rest. Recorded for this sample are about 70,000 clones; approximately 94% of them occurred a single time. 0.58% of the sample comes from the top ten. Sequenced here: peripheral blood, sampled in the third trimester of pregnancy. These receptors came from a female donor with multiple sclerosis, enrolled in a pregnancy study.

About this clone: Other nucleotide sequences from this sample produce the same CDR3. This chain uses TRBV7-2 with TRBJ1-1; D is unresolved. The CDR3 has 13 amino acids. V lost 5 bases and J 3 bases, leaving 10 bases between the germline ends. Per the germline V gene, CDR1 is SGHTA and CDR2 is FQGNSA. The CDR3 DNA follows: TGTGCCAGCAGCCCCCGAGAGGACACTGAAGCTTTCTTT. Amino acid sequence: CASSPREDTEAFF.

The chain uses TRBV7-8 and TRBJ1-5; 9 bases line up with TRBD1. With V trimmed by 1 base and J by 6 bases, 10 bases remained unmatched. The CDR3 has 17 amino acids. The V gene's germline CDR1 is SGHVS and CDR2 FQNEAQ. CDR3 in amino acids: CASSLGGTGFFAQPQHF. CDR3 coding DNA: TGTGCCAGCAGCTTAGGGGGGACAGGGTTTTTCGCTCAGCCCCAGCATTTT. The whole variable domain, filled in from reference TRBV7-8 and TRBJ1-5, reads GAGVSQSPRYKVAKRGQDVALRCDPISGHVSLFWYQQALGQGPEFLTYFQNEAQLDKSGLPSDRFFAERPEGSVSTLKIQRTQQEDSAVYLCASSLGGTGFFAQPQHFGDGTRLSIL.

The chain joins TRBV5-4 to TRBJ2-5; D is ambiguous. This CDR3 comprises 15 residues. Germline V gene data show CDR1 as SGHNT and CDR2 as YYREEE (reference sequence). Between the trimmed V and J ends, which lost 0 bases and 1 base, there was a span of 10 bases. CDR3 amino acids: CASSLEYWSQETQYF. The CDR3 coding sequence is TGTGCCAGCAGCTTGGAGTACTGGTCCCAAGAGACCCAGTACTTC.

This clone was counted between two and nine times. The genes are TRBV7-6 and TRBJ1-2; D call uncertain. V shed 3 bases and J shed 1 base, with 9 bases lying between them. The CDR3 sequence is 14 residues long. Germline CDR1 and CDR2: SGHVS and FNYEAQ. This CDR3 is CASSLGRNNYGYTF. The CDR3 DNA reads TGTGCCAGCAGCTTGGGCAGAAATAACTATGGCTACACCTTC.

The J gene is TRBJ1-2, the V gene TRBV15; no reliable D call. The CDR3 has 13 amino acids. Trimming stripped 0 bases from V and 4 bases from J, with 6 bases between. Germline V gives CDR1 LNHNV, CDR2 YYDKDF (reference sequence). The CDR3 reads CATSREGSYGYTF. CDR3 nucleotides: TGTGCCACCAGCAGAGAGGGCAGCTATGGCTACACCTTC.

V and J are TRBV6-1 and TRBJ1-2; D is perhaps TRBD1 (6 bases). CDR1 is MNHNS and CDR2 is SASEGT in the germline V gene. The CDR3 spans 13 residues. The germline V and J ends were trimmed by 7 bases and 4 bases, with 13 bases remaining between them. This CDR3 is CASTLDRIYGYTF. CDR3 nucleotide sequence: TGTGCCAGCACCCTAGACAGGATCTATGGCTACACCTTC.

This chain uses TRBV19 with TRBJ2-3; 7 positions agree with TRBD1. The germline V gene encodes CDR1 LNHDA and CDR2 SQIVND (reference sequence). This CDR3 is built from 15 residues. Unmatched junction bases numbered 5, after V lost 5 bases and J lost 0 bases. In DNA, the CDR3 is TGTGCCAGTAGTGGAACAGGGGTTAGCACAGATACGCAGTATTTT. Translated, it gives CASSGTGVSTDTQYF.

This clone was found once. The chain is built from TRBV5-6 and TRBJ2-2; D might be TRBD1 (6 bases). The CDR3 sequence is 14 residues long. Per germline, CDR1 SGHDT and CDR2 YYEEEE. V was clipped by 3 bases and J by 1 base, with 7 bases between them. CDR3 bases: TGTGCCAGCAGCTCGGGACAGAACACCGGGGAGCTGTTTTTT. Its translation is CASSSGQNTGELFF. The whole variable domain, remainder taken from reference TRBV5-6 and TRBJ2-2, is DAGVTQSPTHLIKTRGQQVTLRCSPKSGHDTVSWYQQALGQGPQFIFQYYEEEERQRGNFPDRFSGHQFPNYSSELNVNALLLGDSALYLCASSSGQNTGELFFGEGSRLTVL.

This rearrangement joins TRBV6-6 to TRBJ1-2; D is undetermined. CDR3 length: 11 amino acids. Germline values: CDR1 MNHNY, CDR2 SVGAGI (reference sequence). Between the trimmed V and J ends, which lost 4 bases and 8 bases, there was a span of 8 bases. The DNA for the CDR3 is TGTGCCAGCAGTTCGGTTTTCGGCTACACCTTC. Translating gives CASSSVFGYTF.

V and J are TRBV6-5 and TRBJ2-3; D is possibly TRBD2 (5 bases). Germline V gene lookup returns CDR1 MNHEY and CDR2 SVGAGI. The CDR3 extends over 12 amino acids. Trimming removed 6 bases at V and 6 bases at J, with 10 bases between. CDR3 sequence: CASSSRGDTQYF. In DNA form, the CDR3 reads TGTGCCAGCAGCTCCCGAGGGGATACGCAGTATTTT.

The CDR3, as DNA: TGTGCCAGCTCACCATCCAGCGGGGGGATAGAGACCCAGTACTTC. Translated, it gives CASSPSSGGIETQYF. The chain employs TRBV18 and TRBJ2-5; the match to TRBD2 covers 9 bases. The V and J ends lost 2 bases and 4 bases, in that order; junction bases with no gene match: 5. Germline V gene sequence: CDR1 KGHSH, CDR2 LQKENI. The CDR3 length is 15 residues.

This clone has only a few counts. The V gene is TRBV19, the J gene TRBJ1-1; TRBD1 is a possible D gene (6 bases). Trimming removed 7 bases from V and 0 bases from J, with 15 bases in between. The CDR3 is 15 residues long. Germline CDR1 and CDR2: LNHDA and SQIVND (reference sequence). This CDR3 is CASTAQGPLNTEAFF. CDR3 DNA: TGTGCCAGTACTGCACAGGGTCCCCTGAACACTGAAGCTTTCTTT.

This chain joins TRBV5-5 and TRBJ2-1, with 7 bases that match TRBD1. The CDR3 is 14 amino acids. V lost 9 bases and J lost 4; bases outside the gene matches: 10. CDR1 and CDR2 (germline): SGHKS, YYEKEE (reference sequence). CDR3 coding DNA: TGTGCCACCCGACCGGGACAGCGGTACAATGAGCAGTTCTTC. Protein sequence: CATRPGQRYNEQFF.

The V call is TRBV30, the J call TRBJ2-3; a weak D match, TRBD2 (6 bases). Germline CDR1 is GTSNPN and CDR2 is SVGIG (reference sequence). The CDR3 has 15 residues. V lost 0 bases and J lost 2, with 12 bases in between. The DNA for the CDR3 is TGTGCCTGGAGTGTACGGAGGGGAGACACAGATACGCAGTATTTT. This encodes CAWSVRRGDTDTQYF.

The chain couples TRBV11-3 to TRBJ2-2, with no clear D. V was shortened by 5 bases and J by 2 bases, with 3 bases between the two germline ends. CDR1 SGHNT and CDR2 YENEEA come from the germline V gene. This CDR3 region has 12 residues. CDR3 protein: CASSLNTGELFF. The DNA for the CDR3 is TGTGCCAGCAGCCTTAACACCGGGGAGCTGTTTTTT.

V is TRBV5-6 and J is TRBJ2-1, with TRBD1 identical over 9 bases. CDR1 is SGHDT, CDR2 YYEEEE, per germline. J lost 4 bases, V lost 1 base, and 9 bases had no gene match. This CDR3 has 17 residues. The chain's CDR3 is CASSLYAQGANYNEQFF. CDR3 nucleotides: TGTGCCAGCAGCTTGTACGCACAGGGGGCAAATTACAATGAGCAGTTCTTC.

In regard to this clone: Additional DNA sequences in this sample encode the identical CDR3. The chain recombines TRBV7-2 with TRBJ1-2; maybe TRBD1 (5 bases). With 3 bases removed from V and 5 bases from J, the gap between germline ends came to 7 bases. CDR3 length: 12 amino acids. Germline CDR1 and CDR2: SGHTA and FQGNSA. For the CDR3, the DNA is TGTGCCAGCAGCTTGGAGGGGTATGGCTACACCTTC. Translated, it gives CASSLEGYGYTF.